This T cell receptor (beta chain) was found in a study of T cells in localized non-small cell lung cancer. From germline, CDR1 is SGHRS and CDR2 YFSETQ. The CDR3 runs to 17 residues. Trimming took off 4 bases at V and 0 bases at J, with 19 bases between the two ends. Assay used: immunoSEQ multiplex PCR; TCRdb lists only in-frame clones, some missing. Of about 32,000 clones in the sample, approximately 88% are singletons; the top ten hold around 4%. In regard to this clone: Antigen: not known.

Study observations and caveats: When the top 100 tumor clones were examined, a median around 61 of them also appeared in the adjacent lung, which was paired and uninvolved. Greater blood T cell density accompanied longer overall survival. Heterogeneity remains possible because sequencing was limited to only one tumor region. Measurement of T cell clonality placed uninvolved adjacent lung highest, above the level in tumor.

The sequence derives from a woman between 35 and 75 years old with stage III lung adenocarcinoma. Sequencing used peripheral blood mononuclear cells, obtained before any cancer treatment. The chain recombines TRBV5-1 with TRBJ1-1; the D gene is possibly TRBD1 (5 bases). CDR3 residues: CASSPAYGTALNTEAFF. The CDR3 nucleotides are TGCGCCAGCAGCCCCGCTTATGGGACGGCCCTGAACACTGAAGCTTTCTTT.